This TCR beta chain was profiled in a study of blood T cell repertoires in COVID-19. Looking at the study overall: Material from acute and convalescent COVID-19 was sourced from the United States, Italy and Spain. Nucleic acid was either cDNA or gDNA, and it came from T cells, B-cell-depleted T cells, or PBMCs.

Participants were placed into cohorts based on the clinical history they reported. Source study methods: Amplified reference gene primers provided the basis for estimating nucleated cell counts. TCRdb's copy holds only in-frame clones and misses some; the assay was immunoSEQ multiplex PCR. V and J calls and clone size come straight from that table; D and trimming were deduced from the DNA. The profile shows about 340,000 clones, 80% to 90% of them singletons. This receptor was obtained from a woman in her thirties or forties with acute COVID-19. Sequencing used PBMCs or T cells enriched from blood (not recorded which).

The CDR3 DNA follows: TGTGCCAGCAGTTTCCCCCCGAGGGTGAGGCGAACCGGGGAGCTGTTTTTT. Translation gives CASSFPPRVRRTGELFF. J is TRBJ2-2 and V is TRBV28; weak D call: TRBD2 (5 bases). Germline CDR1 and CDR2: MDHEN and SYDVKM. The V end was cut by 3 bases, the J end by 5 bases, with 19 bases between. The CDR3 has 17 amino acids.